This TCR beta chain originates from a study of cytomegalovirus exposure and HLA in healthy donors. Some clones are missing from TCRdb's copy, which holds only in-frame ones; the method was immunoSEQ multiplex PCR. Of more than 140,000 clones in the sample, roughly nine tenths were seen once. Germline CDR1 SGHTA, CDR2 FQGTGA. The length of the CDR3 is 13 residues. The V segment lost 1 base and the J segment 12 bases; nucleotides outside the gene matches: 6. The specimen was PBMCs. The chain has TRBV7-3 and TRBJ2-1; 7 nucleotides agree with TRBD2. The receptor's source is a woman between 18 and 29 years old in good health and CMV-seropositive. CDR3 nucleotides: TGTGCCAGCAGCTTAATGGCGGGGGACGGGCAGTTCTTC. The encoded protein is CASSLMAGDGQFF.